This T cell receptor (beta chain) was profiled in a study of control samples from healthy donors and cancer patients (TCRdb year 2020). A word on this clone: The clone's antigen remains unknown. Base qualities are missing; no much larger clone stands one base away.

Libraries came from the immunoSEQ multiplex PCR assay. The source is immuneACCESS, and TCRdb retained only in-frame sequences with V and J called. Part of the clones is not carried over; for the studies checked, unresolved V genes explain less than half of this, and the remainder is unexplained. The sample table shows approximately 120,000 clones, and approximately 87% are seen once. In total, the top ten clones hold about 2.7% of the sample. The CDR3 numbers 15 residues from cysteine through phenylalanine. This entry keeps only the CDR3 DNA: 45 bases, framed from base 1. V and J are truncated by 6 bases and 2 bases respectively, leaving an intervening sequence of 17 bases. CDR1 MDHEN and CDR2 SYDVKM are derived from the germline V gene.

The specimen sequenced was blood. This TCR was sampled from a man aged 55 to 70 in good health. The chain joins TRBV28 to TRBJ2-7, with the D assignment possibly TRBD1 or TRBD2, given 6 matching bases for each. The sequenced DNA is TGTGCCAGCAGCAACCATGGGGGGCCCGCCTACGAGCAGTACTTC. Translated, this is CASSNHGGPAYEQYF.